Each of the 19 T cell receptor beta chains below was sequenced from the same sample in a study of blood T cell repertoires in COVID-19 (dated by TCRdb to the early 2020s). Library preparation was by the immunoSEQ multiplex PCR assay. TCRdb's version of the immuneACCESS table is confined to in-frame rearrangements and falls short of the full clone set. An unresolved V gene accounts for under half of the shortfall where checked; the remainder is of unknown origin. Recorded for this sample are some 330,000 clones; around 90% of them occurred a single time. The ten largest clones take up less than 20% of the sample. Sequencing used PBMCs or T cells enriched from blood (not recorded which). The receptors here all came from a woman in her 30s who had recovered from COVID-19.

CDR3 DNA: TGCAGCGCCGGGACAGGGTCTTCTGAAGCTTTCTTT. It codes for CSAGTGSSEAFF. The chain combines TRBV29-1 with TRBJ1-1; 9 bases agree with TRBD1. The CDR3 is 12 amino acids. The germline V gene has CDR1 SQVTM and CDR2 ANQGSEA. V lost 7 bases and J lost 6; bases outside the gene matches: 6.

This clone showed up just once. J is TRBJ2-5 and V is TRBV7-2; 9 nucleotides line up with TRBD1. Germline values: CDR1 SGHTA, CDR2 FQGNSA. The CDR3 runs to 15 residues. V lost 5 bases, J lost 2 bases, and 6 bases stayed unmatched. CDR3 residues: CASSEQGAAQETQYF. The CDR3 DNA is TGTGCCAGCAGCGAACAGGGGGCCGCACAAGAGACCCAGTACTTC.

CDR3 loop: CASSLGSPPGQPQHF. CDR3 DNA: TGTGCCAGCAGCCTAGGTTCGCCGCCGGGTCAGCCCCAGCATTTT. The chain combines TRBV14 with TRBJ1-5, with D hard to call. The germline V gene has CDR1 SGHDN and CDR2 FVKESK. This CDR3 contains 15 residues. The V end lost 4 bases, the J end lost 6 bases, and 16 bases lay between the germline ends.

The chain couples TRBV28 to TRBJ2-7, with a weak D call TRBD2 (5 bases). From germline, CDR1 is MDHEN and CDR2 SYDVKM. This CDR3 region has 15 residues. The V end was cut by 5 bases, the J end by 3 bases, with 17 bases between. CDR3 in DNA: TGTGCCAGCAGTGCGCCTGCCAGCGGTCACTACGAGCAGTACTTC. Protein: CASSAPASGHYEQYF. Based on the CDR3 plus reference TRBV28 and TRBJ2-7, the full variable domain is DVKVTQSSRYLVKRTGEKVFLECVQDMDHENMFWYRQDPGLGLRLIYFSYDVKMKEKGDIPEGYSVSREKKERFSLILESASTNQTSMYLCASSAPASGHYEQYFGPGTRLTVT.

The chain has TRBV28 and TRBJ2-1, with D uncertain. Germline V CDR1 and CDR2: MDHEN, SYDVKM. The CDR3 runs 15 residues. V lost 6 bases, J lost 8 bases, and 20 bases lay in between. In DNA, the CDR3 is TGTGCCAGCAGAGAGTTGGGCCTCTACGCCCATGAGCAGTTCTTC. Amino acids: CASRELGLYAHEQFF. Variable domain in full (rest from reference TRBV28 and TRBJ2-1): DVKVTQSSRYLVKRTGEKVFLECVQDMDHENMFWYRQDPGLGLRLIYFSYDVKMKEKGDIPEGYSVSREKKERFSLILESASTNQTSMYLCASRELGLYAHEQFFGPGTRLTVL.

The chain combines TRBV5-1 with TRBJ1-5, with a weak D call TRBD1 (5 bases). Germline CDR1 is SGHRS and CDR2 is YFSETQ. V was cut by 4 bases and J by 4 bases, with 9 bases left in between. The CDR3 consists of 13 residues. The CDR3 DNA sequence: TGCGCCAGCAGCCAGGACATTAATCAGCCCCAGCATTTT. Amino acids: CASSQDINQPQHF.

The chain combines TRBV6-5 with TRBJ1-2; 7 bases match TRBD1. The CDR3 covers 14 residues. Germline CDR1 and CDR2: MNHEY and SVGAGI. Trimming removed 6 bases from V and 4 bases from J; junction bases left unmatched: 8. CDR3 residues: CASRSTGPSYGYTF. CDR3 nucleotide sequence: TGTGCCAGCAGGTCGACAGGGCCTTCCTATGGCTACACCTTC.

The chain uses TRBV15 and TRBJ1-4, with TRBD1 matching 9 bases. J lost 4 bases, V lost 5 bases, and 5 bases had no gene match. Germline CDR1 is LNHNV and CDR2 is YYDKDF (reference sequence). The CDR3 contains 15 residues. CDR3 DNA sequence: TGTGCCACCAGCGGAAGGACAGGGGTTAATGAAAAACTGTTTTTT. Translation: CATSGRTGVNEKLFF.

The J gene is TRBJ2-1, the V gene TRBV3-1 (or the pseudogene TRBV3-2); 14 bases match TRBD2. CDR1 is LGHDT and CDR2 is YNNKEL in the germline V gene (reference sequence). CDR3 length: 19 residues. V lost 0 bases, J lost 3 bases, and 7 bases stayed unmatched. The CDR3 DNA is TGTGCCAGCAGCCAAGAGCGCTTAGGGACTAGCGGGGGCTACAATGAGCAGTTCTTC. It codes for CASSQERLGTSGGYNEQFF.

The chain is built from TRBV18 and TRBJ2-1, with TRBD2 matching over 9 bases. CDR1 and CDR2 from the germline V gene are KGHSH and LQKENI. This CDR3 has 17 residues. Trimming at V came to 3 bases and at J to 0 bases, leaving 6 bases not matched to a gene. The CDR3 region is CASSPGLARSSYNEQFF. The CDR3 DNA sequence: TGTGCCAGCTCACCGGGACTAGCCCGGAGCTCCTACAATGAGCAGTTCTTC.

The chain joins TRBV5-6 to TRBJ2-7, with unresolved D. Trimming removed 0 bases at V and 3 bases at J, with 13 bases between. There are 15 residues in the CDR3. Germline loops: CDR1 SGHDT, CDR2 YYEEEE. CDR3 DNA: TGTGCCAGCAGCTTGGCCCCTACTGAGGACTACGAGCAGTACTTC. This gives the protein CASSLAPTEDYEQYF.

This rearrangement joins TRBV7-9 to TRBJ1-1; possibly TRBD1 for D (6 bases). Germline CDR1 is SEHNR and CDR2 is FQNEAQ (reference sequence). The ends were cut back, 7 bases at V and 0 bases at J, with 6 bases in the middle. The CDR3 totals 12 residues. This CDR3 reads CASKGVNTEAFF. CDR3 bases: TGTGCCAGCAAGGGGGTGAACACTGAAGCTTTCTTT.

The gene calls are TRBV6-5 and TRBJ1-1, with TRBD1 as a possible D gene (5 bases). The CDR3 totals 13 residues. V lost 6 bases to trimming and J lost 4 bases, with 12 bases between them. Germline CDR1 and CDR2: MNHEY and SVGAGI. The CDR3: CASRQQGGTEAFF. The CDR3, as DNA: TGTGCCAGCAGGCAGCAGGGTGGCACTGAAGCTTTCTTT.

A note on this clone: This sequence may be a read error, since a much larger clone differs from it by one base. The chain employs TRBV5-8 and TRBJ1-2; D may be TRBD1 (6 bases). This CDR3 contains 13 residues. Germline-derived CDR1 and CDR2 are SGHTS and YDEGEE. Trimming took off 2 bases at V and 2 bases at J, with 7 bases between the two ends. CDR3 nucleotides: TGTGCCAGCAGCTTAAGGGGGAACTATGGCTACACCTTC. Its protein is CASSLRGNYGYTF.

The chain couples TRBV7-9 to TRBJ2-7; 11 nucleotides match TRBD2. The V and J ends lost 5 bases and 3 bases, in that order; junction bases with no gene match: 6. The CDR3 has 15 amino acids. Per the germline V gene, CDR1 is SEHNR and CDR2 is FQNEAQ (reference sequence). CDR3 nucleotide sequence: TGTGCCAGCAGCGGCTCGGGGACTAGCGGCTACGAGCAGTACTTC. Translated: CASSGSGTSGYEQYF.

The genes are TRBV29-1 and TRBJ1-1; TRBD1 matches 9 bases. Germline V gene sequence: CDR1 SQVTM, CDR2 ANQGSEA. Trimming took 4 bases from V and 3 from J; bases not matched to a gene: 9. This CDR3 has 15 residues. CDR3 sequence: CSVGGQGIVDTEAFF. The DNA for the CDR3 is TGCAGCGTTGGGGGACAGGGAATAGTTGACACTGAAGCTTTCTTT.

V usage is TRBV6-5 and J usage is TRBJ2-7; 7 nucleotides agree with TRBD1. CDR3 length: 14 amino acids. V trimming: 7 bases; J trimming: 7 bases; junction bases outside the gene matches: 13. CDR1 MNHEY and CDR2 SVGAGI come from the germline V gene. The chain's CDR3 is CASIPMTGMGEQYF. In DNA, the CDR3 is TGTGCCAGCATTCCCATGACAGGGATGGGGGAGCAGTACTTC.

The chain joins TRBV2 to TRBJ1-3; 9 positions match TRBD1. V lost 6 bases and J lost 4; bases outside the gene matches: 4. The CDR3 has 14 residues. Germline CDR1 and CDR2: SNHLY and FYNNEI. DNA of the CDR3: TGTGCCAGCAGGGACAGGGGATACGGAAACACCATATATTTT. Protein product: CASRDRGYGNTIYF.

The genes are TRBV5-4 and TRBJ2-6; D unresolved. The CDR3 spans 17 residues. Germline V gives CDR1 SGHNT, CDR2 YYREEE (reference sequence). Trimming left V 6 bases short and J 0 bases short, with 16 bases between. In nucleotides, the CDR3 is TGTGCCAGCACCTCAACAACCTGGTCCTCTGGGGCCAACGTCCTGACTTTC. As protein: CASTSTTWSSGANVLTF.